These 30 T cell receptor beta chains originate from one sample sequenced in a study of cytomegalovirus exposure and HLA in healthy donors. Amplification used 60 Vbeta primers and 13 Jbeta primers. Sequencing was performed with immunoSEQ multiplex PCR; in TCRdb, only in-frame clones are kept and a portion is missing. The sample holds nearly 200,000 clones, roughly 83% seen once. Sequenced: PBMCs. These receptors came from a male donor in good health and CMV-seropositive.

J is TRBJ2-2 and V is TRBV18; D unclear. V lost 3 bases and J lost 1, with 6 bases in between. CDR1 and CDR2 (germline): KGHSH, LQKENI. CDR3 length: 14 amino acids. CDR3 in amino acids: CASSPLVNTGELFF. The CDR3 DNA is TGTGCCAGCTCACCCCTAGTGAACACCGGGGAGCTGTTTTTT. The full variable domain, its missing parts supplied by reference TRBV18 and TRBJ2-2, is NAGVMQNPRHLVRRRGQEARLRCSPMKGHSHVYWYRQLPEEGLKFMVYLQKENIIDESGMPKERFSAEFPKEGPSILRIQQVVRGDSAAYFCASSPLVNTGELFFGEGSRLTVL.

This clone was observed a few times. This rearrangement joins TRBV10-3 to TRBJ2-7, with D possibly TRBD1 on 6 matching bases. Trimming removed 4 bases at V and 2 bases at J, with 15 bases between. The V gene's germline CDR1 is ENHRY and CDR2 SYGVKD. This CDR3 is built from 15 residues. CDR3 nucleotide sequence: TGTGCCATCAGTGGGTCAGAGGGGGACCCCTACGAGCAGTACTTC. Residues: CAISGSEGDPYEQYF.

The rearrangement joins TRBV7-2 to TRBJ1-6; possible D gene TRBD1, 6 bases. The CDR3 spans 16 residues. Trimming shortened V by 3 bases and J by 0 bases, and 9 bases separated the two germline ends. The germline gives CDR1 SGHTA, CDR2 FQGNSA. As DNA, the CDR3 is TGTGCCAGCAGCTTCGACAGGAGCTCCTATAATTCACCCCTCCACTTT. Protein sequence: CASSFDRSSYNSPLHF.

V and J are TRBV4-3 and TRBJ2-7; 7 positions agree with TRBD2. Trimming removed 0 bases from V and 9 bases from J; junction bases left unmatched: 8. The CDR3 spans 14 residues. Germline CDR1 LGHNA, CDR2 YSLEER. CDR3 protein: CASSQEAGARGQYF. In DNA form, the CDR3 reads TGCGCCAGCAGCCAAGAGGCGGGAGCCCGAGGGCAGTACTTC.

This clone was observed a few times. The chain employs TRBV29-1 and TRBJ2-3, with D perhaps matching TRBD1 (5 bases). CDR3 length: 14 residues. V shed 7 bases and J shed 1 base, with 15 bases lying between them. Germline V gene data show CDR1 as SQVTM and CDR2 as ANQGSEA. CDR3 sequence reads: CSAAQGPRTDTQYF. DNA of the CDR3: TGCAGCGCAGCCCAGGGTCCTCGCACAGATACGCAGTATTTT.

The CDR3 nucleotides read TGTGCCAGCAGCCAGGATATTACAGCCTCCCGCTATGGCTACACCTTC. Residues: CASSQDITASRYGYTF. This chain uses TRBV4-2 with TRBJ1-2, with unresolved D. There are 16 residues in the CDR3. Germline V gene data show CDR1 as LGHNA and CDR2 as YNFKEQ. V lost 3 bases to trimming and J lost 4 bases, with 18 bases between them.

The chain carries TRBV19 and TRBJ1-5; D call uncertain. Germline V gene data show CDR1 as LNHDA and CDR2 as SQIVND (reference sequence). Between the trimmed V and J ends, which lost 5 bases and 3 bases, there was a span of 17 bases. This CDR3 region has 16 residues. In DNA, the CDR3 is TGTGCCAGTAGTCCTCCCTCAACTAGGCTCAATCAGCCCCAGCATTTT. As protein: CASSPPSTRLNQPQHF.

V usage is TRBV6-1 and J usage is TRBJ1-5; TRBD1 might be the D (6 bases). The CDR3 totals 15 residues. The germline V and J ends were trimmed by 6 bases and 1 base, with 13 bases remaining between them. The germline V gene encodes CDR1 MNHNS and CDR2 SASEGT. The CDR3 reads CASRPAGASNQPQHF. The CDR3 nucleotides read TGTGCCAGCAGACCAGCGGGGGCGAGCAATCAGCCCCAGCATTTT.

The chain has TRBV5-1 and TRBJ1-1; D call uncertain. The germline V gene encodes CDR1 SGHRS and CDR2 YFSETQ. The germline V and J ends were trimmed by 4 bases and 5 bases, with 15 bases remaining between them. There are 14 residues in the CDR3. As DNA, the CDR3 is TGCGCCAGCAGCACAGCCGCGGGGTTTACTGAAGCTTTCTTT. It specifies CASSTAAGFTEAFF.

The gene calls are TRBV27 and TRBJ1-5, with D maybe TRBD1 (5 bases). Germline assignment: CDR1 MNHEY and CDR2 SMNVEV (reference sequence). Deletions cut 3 bases from V and 5 bases from J, with 14 bases between. This CDR3 has 15 amino acids. CDR3 protein: CASSLSWDSYQPQHF. The CDR3 bases are TGTGCCAGCAGTTTGAGCTGGGACTCCTATCAGCCCCAGCATTTT.

This clone was seen only a few times. This chain connects TRBV28 to TRBJ2-7, with 8 bases aligning to TRBD1. Germline CDR1 reads MDHEN; CDR2 reads SYDVKM. V was pared by 6 bases and J by 3 bases, with 1 base of the junction left unmatched. The CDR3 length is 12 residues. This CDR3 is CASRDRVYEQYF. The CDR3 DNA sequence: TGTGCCAGCAGGGACAGGGTCTACGAGCAGTACTTC.

This chain links TRBV6-1 with TRBJ2-7; TRBD1 aligns across 9 bases. The CDR3 totals 14 residues. The germline V gene encodes CDR1 MNHNS and CDR2 SASEGT. V was pared by 7 bases and J by 3 bases, with 7 bases of the junction left unmatched. The CDR3 DNA reads as TGTGCCAGCACAGGGACAGGGAGAAGCTACGAGCAGTACTTC. Its protein is CASTGTGRSYEQYF.

CDR3 sequence (DNA): TGTGCCAGCAGCTCGGGCCCGGACTACCCACACAATGAGCAGTTCTTC. This sequence encodes CASSSGPDYPHNEQFF. This chain joins TRBV7-3 and TRBJ2-1, with TRBD2 as a possible D gene (6 bases). CDR3 length: 16 residues. The V gene lost 4 bases and the J gene lost 5 bases, with 18 bases spanning the gap. Germline V gene lookup returns CDR1 SGHTA and CDR2 FQGTGA.

The chain couples TRBV9 to TRBJ2-1, with D possibly TRBD2 on 5 matching bases. The CDR3 length is 15 residues. V lost 1 base, J lost 8 bases, and 16 bases lay in between. Germline values: CDR1 SGDLS, CDR2 YYNGEE. The CDR3 protein is CASSVYSGKTDEQFF. Written as DNA, the CDR3 is TGTGCCAGCAGCGTATACAGCGGAAAAACGGATGAGCAGTTCTTC.

This clone was seen just once. The gene calls are TRBV7-3 and TRBJ1-5; possible D gene TRBD1, 5 bases. The CDR3 runs to 13 residues. Trimming pared 5 bases from V and 6 bases from J, leaving 11 bases between. Germline CDR1 SGHTA, CDR2 FQGTGA. In DNA form, the CDR3 reads TGTGCCAGCAGCCGGGGGGACGGTCAGCCCCAGCATTTT. This gives the protein CASSRGDGQPQHF.

This clone was observed a single time. The chain couples TRBV28 to TRBJ2-7; 14 bases fit TRBD2. The germline gives CDR1 MDHEN, CDR2 SYDVKM. The V gene end was trimmed by 5 bases and the J gene end by 4 bases; junction bases not matched to a gene: 7. The CDR3 length is 16 residues. The CDR3 is CASSDAGTSGRYEQYF. The DNA for the CDR3 is TGTGCCAGCAGTGACGCCGGGACTAGCGGGAGATACGAGCAGTACTTC.

J is TRBJ2-5 and V is TRBV5-1; D might be TRBD1 (5 bases). The CDR3 sequence is 16 residues long. CDR1 SGHRS and CDR2 YFSETQ come from the germline V gene. V gave up 0 bases and J gave up 5 bases, with 17 bases separating them. The CDR3 here is CASSLADTPAGETQYF. CDR3 in DNA: TGCGCCAGCAGCTTGGCGGACACACCGGCAGGGGAGACCCAGTACTTC. The variable domain in full, completed from reference TRBV5-1 and TRBJ2-5, reads KAGVTQTPRYLIKTRGQQVTLSCSPISGHRSVSWYQQTPGQGLQFLFEYFSETQRNKGNFPGRFSGRQFSNSRSEMNVSTLELGDSALYLCASSLADTPAGETQYFGPGTRLLVL.

This clone was counted a single time. Other DNA sequences in this sample translate to the same CDR3. This chain links TRBV5-4 with TRBJ1-3; D is unresolved. This CDR3 region has 14 residues. Trimming left V 2 bases short and J 2 bases short, with 8 bases between. Germline values: CDR1 SGHNT, CDR2 YYREEE (reference sequence). The CDR3 DNA reads TGTGCCAGCAGCTTCCGCGGCCCTGGAAACACCATATATTTT. This codes for CASSFRGPGNTIYF.

This clone was seen only a few times. The chain combines TRBV7-2 with TRBJ1-2, with D possibly TRBD1 on 6 matching bases. The germline CDR1 and CDR2 sequences are SGHTA and FQGNSA. The V end lost 7 bases, the J end lost 3 bases, and 9 bases lay between the germline ends. This CDR3 contains 12 residues. CDR3 residues: CASTGVYYGYTF. CDR3 in DNA: TGTGCCAGCACAGGGGTATACTATGGCTACACCTTC.

The chain recombines TRBV7-2 with TRBJ2-7, with D unresolved. CDR3 length: 14 residues. V was clipped by 5 bases and J by 7 bases, with 18 bases between them. Germline CDR1 is SGHTA and CDR2 is FQGNSA. The CDR3 loop reads CASSAHSQIWEQYF. In DNA form, the CDR3 reads TGTGCCAGCAGCGCCCACAGCCAAATTTGGGAGCAGTACTTC.

J is TRBJ2-7 and V is TRBV5-4, with unresolved D. Per the germline V gene, CDR1 is SGHNT and CDR2 is YYREEE (reference sequence). V was cut by 0 bases and J by 0 bases, with 7 bases left in between. The CDR3 has 14 residues. CDR3 in DNA: TGTGCCAGCAGCTTGGTGCCGGGCTCCTACGAGCAGTACTTC. It encodes CASSLVPGSYEQYF.

The J gene is TRBJ2-7, the V gene TRBV7-2; D might be TRBD1 (6 bases). Germline V CDR1 and CDR2: SGHTA, FQGNSA. The CDR3 length is 13 residues. V lost 0 bases and J lost 3, with 6 bases in between. The CDR3 here is CASSLAGHYEQYF. As DNA, the CDR3 is TGTGCCAGCAGCTTAGCGGGACACTACGAGCAGTACTTC.

This clone has just a few counts. J is TRBJ2-1 and V is TRBV10-3, with TRBD1 matching 10 bases. The ends lost 6 bases at V and 2 bases at J; junction bases unmatched: 1. Germline V lookup: CDR1 ENHRY, CDR2 SYGVKD. There are 14 residues in the CDR3. Here the CDR3 reads CAIRDRGAYNEQFF. Written as DNA, the CDR3 is TGTGCCATCAGGGACAGGGGGGCCTACAATGAGCAGTTCTTC.

The J gene is TRBJ2-7, the V gene TRBV14; D gene ambiguous. This CDR3 contains 16 residues. Germline-derived CDR1 and CDR2 are SGHDN and FVKESK. V dropped 0 bases and J dropped 2 bases, with 14 bases sitting between them. CDR3 coding DNA: TGTGCCAGCAGCCAAGATAGGAGCGATCGACCCTACGAGCAGTACTTC. It specifies CASSQDRSDRPYEQYF. The variable domain in full, with the rest retrieved from reference TRBV14 and TRBJ2-7, is EAGVTQFPSHSVIEKGQTVTLRCDPISGHDNLYWYRRVMGKEIKFLLHFVKESKQDESGMPNNRFLAERTGGTYSTLKVQPAELEDSGVYFCASSQDRSDRPYEQYFGPGTRLTVT.

The rearrangement uses TRBV27 and TRBJ2-5; D perhaps matches TRBD2 (6 bases). Per germline, CDR1 MNHEY and CDR2 SMNVEV (reference sequence). The V end was cut by 6 bases, the J end by 7 bases, with 15 bases between. There are 13 residues in the CDR3. CDR3 amino acids: CASRSGDRGTQYF. The CDR3 coding sequence is TGTGCCAGCAGGTCGGGGGACCGGGGGACCCAGTACTTC.

The chain employs TRBV6-5 and TRBJ2-1, with TRBD1 as a possible D gene (6 bases). The CDR3 covers 13 residues. Germline loops: CDR1 MNHEY, CDR2 SVGAGI. The V end was cut by 4 bases, the J end by 5 bases, with 9 bases between. The chain's CDR3 is CASSSRGNNEQFF. CDR3 nucleotides: TGTGCCAGCAGTTCCAGGGGAAACAATGAGCAGTTCTTC.

This chain connects TRBV10-1 to TRBJ2-3; D may be TRBD2 (5 bases). V was cut by 9 bases and J by 5 bases, with 24 bases left in between. There are 16 residues in the CDR3. CDR1 is WNHNN and CDR2 is SYGVQD in the germline V gene (reference sequence). The CDR3 loop is CARNPGPLREQDTQYF. The DNA of the CDR3 is TGCGCCAGGAACCCGGGCCCACTGAGGGAACAAGATACGCAGTATTTT.

The J gene is TRBJ2-2, the V gene TRBV11-2, with a weak D call TRBD2 (7 bases). V gave up 0 bases and J gave up 8 bases, with 10 bases separating them. Germline lookup yields CDR1 SGHAT and CDR2 FQNNGV. This CDR3 spans 14 amino acids. Here the CDR3 DNA reads TGTGCCAGCAGCTTAGAACAGGGAGGGGGGGAGCTGTTTTTT. It is translated as CASSLEQGGGELFF.

The chain uses TRBV6-5 and TRBJ2-6; D unresolved. Germline V lookup: CDR1 MNHEY, CDR2 SVGAGI. V was trimmed by 0 bases and J by 4 bases, leaving 7 bases between them. The CDR3 consists of 15 residues. The CDR3 region is CASSYSNSGANVLTF. The DNA for the CDR3 is TGTGCCAGCAGTTACTCGAACTCCGGGGCCAACGTCCTGACTTTC.

The V call is TRBV4-2, the J call TRBJ1-3, with TRBD1 as a possible D gene (5 bases). V lost 4 bases to trimming and J lost 8 bases, with 21 bases between them. The CDR3 is 16 residues long. Germline V gene lookup returns CDR1 LGHNA and CDR2 YNFKEQ. The CDR3, as DNA: TGTGCCAGCAGCCCCTCCAGGGCGAGTGGGGCGTACACCATATATTTT. Amino acid sequence: CASSPSRASGAYTIYF.